This TCR beta chain came from a study of T cell responses to AZD1222 COVID-19 vaccine. The CDR3 totals 13 residues. V lost 5 bases, J lost 8 bases, and 15 bases lay in between. Sequencing was performed with immunoSEQ multiplex PCR; in TCRdb, only in-frame clones are kept and a portion is missing. The profile shows 150,000 to 200,000 clones, about 90% of them singletons. The receptor's source is an adult in good health. The chain employs TRBV12-3 or TRBV12-4 and TRBJ1-2, with a tentative D call TRBD1 (5 bases). The specimen was peripheral blood, collected on day 0 of AZD1222 vaccination. The CDR3 loop is CASSLWGPMGYTF. DNA for the CDR3: TGTGCCAGCAGTCTGTGGGGCCCGATGGGCTACACCTTC.